This TCR beta chain was captured in a study of response to subunit inactivated influenza vaccine. Via MiXCR, TCRdb re-called the RT-PCR reads, giving one row per CDR3 protein. The sample carries 500,000 to 600,000 distinct CDR3 sequences, about 11% recorded once. The CDR3 is 13 amino acids. The V and J ends lost 6 bases and 11 bases respectively, with 14 bases between them. These sequences were also reported in another study, on T cells expressing NK-cell markers. From that report: The authors made TCR beta cDNA libraries by 5'RACE template switching. This switching added a universal primer site and UMIs. A handful of donors likewise had their CD3+CD56-NKG2C+ fraction led by these clonotypes.

The chain has TRBV12-3 or TRBV12-4 and TRBJ1-6; D is unresolved. The clonotype comes from a man between 45 and 60 years old who received an inactivated influenza vaccine. Specimen: PBMCs from blood, collected on the day of vaccination. Here the CDR3 reads CASSPSGNAPLHF. For the CDR3, the DNA is TGTGCCAGCAGCCCTTCCGGCAATGCACCCCTCCACTTT.